The rows below give T cell receptor beta chains drawn from one sample of a study of Graves' ophthalmopathy and Graves' hyperthyroidism. One entry per CDR3 protein, called by TCRdb with MiXCR from the multiplex PCR reads. Of around 1,000,000 distinct CDR3 sequences listed, approximately 35% are singletons. The sample consisted of peripheral blood or thyroid tissue (not recorded which). These receptors all stem from an adult man with Graves' hyperthyroidism. Both conserved end residues are part of each CDR3. A D gene is named only where the DNA matches it firmly. Clone size appears in some rows only: once, few, many, or a class for an expanded clone.

>.|TRBV2|TRBJ2-5|many
CASSEGLRARQETQYF
TGTGCCAGCAGTGAAGGGTTGCGGGCCAGGCAAGAGACCCAGTACTTC
>.|TRBV12-3/TRBV12-4|TRBJ1-5|many
CASSLRGQPQHF
TGTGCCAGCAGCTTAAGGGGACAGCCCCAGCATTTT
>.|TRBV6-5|TRBJ1-1|many
CASSYSPTEAFF
TGTGCCAGCAGTTACTCTCCCACTGAAGCTTTCTTT
>.|TRBV7-9|TRBJ1-4|many
CASSIGQHEKLFF
TGTGCCAGCAGCATCGGACAGCATGAAAAACTGTTTTTT
>TRBD1|TRBV7-3|TRBJ2-5|many
CASSPRTGLVPETQYF
TGTGCCAGCAGCCCAAGGACAGGGCTTGTCCCAGAGACCCAGTACTTC
>TRBD1|TRBV29-1|TRBJ2-1|.
CSVEEGQGQQFF
TGCAGCGTTGAAGAAGGACAGGGTCAGCAGTTCTTC
>.|TRBV10-1|TRBJ2-5|many
CASSFGPGGETQYF
TGTGCCAGCAGCTTTGGACCGGGCGGGGAGACCCAGTACTTC
>TRBD1|TRBV5-1|TRBJ2-5|few
CASIGRTGGAQEETQYF
TGCGCCAGCATAGGAAGGACAGGGGGCGCTCAGGAAGAGACCCAGTACTTC
>TRBD1|TRBV19|TRBJ1-1|many
CASREQGQRNTEAFF
TGTGCCAGTAGGGAACAGGGACAGCGGAACACTGAAGCTTTCTTT
>.|TRBV10-3|TRBJ1-6|.
CASSSSGTTNSPLHF
TGTGCCAGCAGTTCAAGCGGCACAACCAATTCACCCCTCCACTTT
>.|TRBV2|TRBJ2-5|.
CASSATANQETQYF
TGTGCCAGCAGTGCCACAGCGAACCAAGAGACCCAGTACTTC
>.|TRBV20-1|TRBJ1-6|.
CSATPRGPYNSPLHF
TGCAGTGCTACGCCCAGGGGTCCCTATAATTCACCCCTCCACTTT
>.|TRBV12-3/TRBV12-4|TRBJ2-5|many
CASTKGLWGSRTQYF
TGTGCCAGCACCAAAGGCCTTTGGGGCTCGCGGACCCAGTACTTC
>TRBD2|TRBV7-9|TRBJ2-7|.
CASSSAGLAGYEQYF
TGTGCCAGCAGCTCAGCGGGACTAGCGGGATACGAGCAGTACTTC
>.|TRBV7-7|TRBJ2-2|many
CASSNSANTGELFF
TGTGCCAGCAGCAATTCCGCCAACACCGGGGAGCTGTTTTTT
>.|TRBV25-1|TRBJ1-2|.
CASSAFPSGSDGYTF
TGTGCCAGCAGTGCCTTTCCCTCAGGGTCTGATGGCTACACCTTC
>.|TRBV12-3/TRBV12-4|TRBJ1-5|many
CASGRGINQPQHF
TGTGCCAGCGGCCGGGGGATCAATCAGCCCCAGCATTTT
>TRBD2|TRBV7-6|TRBJ2-2|.
CASSPLPGLAGGPYGELFF
TGTGCCAGCAGCCCCCTCCCCGGACTAGCGGGAGGGCCGTACGGGGAGCTGTTTTTT
>.|TRBV20-1|TRBJ1-4|few
CSARRVQANHEKLFF
TGCAGTGCTAGAAGGGTACAGGCTAACCATGAAAAACTGTTTTTT
>.|TRBV9|TRBJ2-2|few
CASSVGVGGLNTGELFF
TGTGCCAGCAGCGTTGGGGTGGGGGGTCTGAACACCGGGGAGCTGTTTTTT
>.|TRBV5-1|TRBJ1-1|.
CASRFPEVAEAFF
TGCGCCAGCAGATTTCCTGAGGTGGCTGAAGCTTTCTTT
>TRBD1|TRBV29-1|TRBJ1-6|.
CSVAPGQGSSPLHF
TGCAGCGTTGCCCCGGGACAGGGGAGTTCACCCCTCCACTTT
>TRBD2|TRBV7-9|TRBJ2-7|once
CASSQTSGRPRSYF
TGTGCCAGCAGCCAGACTAGCGGGAGGCCTCGGTCGTACTTC
>.|TRBV24-1|TRBJ2-2|many
CATRQGTSGELFF
TGTGCCACCAGACAGGGTACCTCCGGGGAGCTGTTTTTT
>.|TRBV29-1|TRBJ2-7|few
CSVLEGTYEQYF
TGCAGCGTTTTGGAGGGGACTTACGAGCAGTACTTC
>.|TRBV5-8|TRBJ1-2|many
CASSFTGVDF
TGTGCCAGCAGCTTTACAGGAGTAGATTTC
>.|TRBV15|TRBJ1-2|many
CATSRDLGENYGYTF
TGTGCCACCAGCAGAGATCTTGGTGAAAACTATGGCTACACCTTC
>TRBD1|TRBV20-1|TRBJ1-2|many
CSARVTGTVSGYTF
TGCAGTGCTAGGGTTACCGGGACAGTATCGGGCTACACCTTC